This T cell receptor beta chain was found in a study of siplizumab effects on memory and regulatory T cells. CDR1 and CDR2 from the germline V gene are LGHNA and YNFKEQ. CDR3 length: 14 residues. Deletions cut 0 bases from V and 4 bases from J, with 9 bases between. Study-wide results and caveats: Controls showed an average of around 27% Treg-derived mappable alloreactive CD4+ clones, while siplizumab showed about 71%. Naive T cells seemed more diverse than memory cells; they also seemed major alloresponse contributors. No more than a minor fraction of alloreactive clones could be traced back to unstimulated subsets.

This clone was counted a single time. The antigen remains unidentified. Repertoires were generated with immunoSEQ multiplex PCR, while TCRdb's copy carries only in-frame clones and drops some. Of about 50,000 clones in the sample, roughly 87% are singletons; the top ten hold 0.35%. This TCR derives from a human donor in good health. The V and J genes are TRBV4-2 and TRBJ1-2, with D perhaps TRBD1 (5 bases). Material: naive CD8+ T cells sorted from blood. CDR3 bases: TGTGCCAGCAGCCAAGAGTCAGGGATCTATGGCTACACCTTC. Translation gives CASSQESGIYGYTF.